This TCR beta chain was captured in a study of T cells in Graves' hyperthyroidism and ophthalmopathy. Trimming at V came to 4 bases and at J to 3 bases, leaving 3 bases not matched to a gene. Germline CDR1 and CDR2: SQVTM and ANQGSEA. The CDR3 is 13 amino acids. This clonotype was observed at least ten times. Amplification yielded TCR beta CDR3 regions, with RNA transcripts as the source. HTBI primers drove first-round RT-PCR of the TCR CDR3. TCRdb reprocessed the multiplex PCR reads with MiXCR, giving one entry per CDR3 protein. The table records roughly 600,000 distinct CDR3 sequences, around 15% of them present only once.

The clonotype was recovered from a woman in her forties or fifties with Graves' ophthalmopathy. The material sequenced was blood. The chain carries TRBV29-1 and TRBJ2-5, with 9 bases aligning to TRBD1. CDR3 in DNA: TGCAGCGTTGCAGACAGGGGGAAAGAGACCCAGTACTTC. Residues: CSVADRGKETQYF.